Listed here are 8 T cell receptor beta chains from one sample, sequenced in a study of blood T cell repertoires in COVID-19. Method: immunoSEQ multiplex PCR; TCRdb's copy keeps in-frame clones and lacks some. Of under 150,000 clones listed, 65% to 90% were seen once; the top ten hold approximately 2.3%. The sequencing input was PBMCs or T cells enriched from blood (not recorded which). The receptors originated from a woman aged 50 to 60 who had recovered from COVID-19.

The chain joins TRBV9 to TRBJ1-5; D gene unclear. CDR1 is SGDLS, CDR2 YYNGEE, per germline. Trimming shortened V by 4 bases and J by 1 base, and 9 bases separated the two germline ends. The CDR3 extends over 14 amino acids. The CDR3 protein is CASSPPVSNQPQHF. The CDR3 nucleotides read TGTGCCAGCAGCCCCCCGGTCAGCAATCAGCCCCAGCATTTT.

The V and J genes are TRBV27 and TRBJ2-3; D is undetermined. Per germline, CDR1 MNHEY and CDR2 SMNVEV (reference sequence). V gave up 3 bases and J gave up 4 bases, with 8 bases separating them. This CDR3 has 13 amino acids. CDR3 amino acids: CASSFSLADTQYF. CDR3 DNA: TGTGCCAGCAGTTTTAGTTTGGCAGATACGCAGTATTTT.

The chain employs TRBV6-2 or TRBV6-3 and TRBJ2-1, with D maybe TRBD1 (6 bases). Per the germline V gene, CDR1 is MNHEY and CDR2 is SVGEGT. There are 16 residues in the CDR3. The V gene lost 5 bases and the J gene lost 0 bases, with 14 bases spanning the gap. In DNA form, the CDR3 reads TGTGCCAGCAGTAAGGGACACGCGAGCTCCTACAATGAGCAGTTCTTC. This codes for CASSKGHASSYNEQFF.

The chain carries TRBV9 and TRBJ1-1, with D possibly matching TRBD1 (6 bases). Germline values: CDR1 SGDLS, CDR2 YYNGEE. The CDR3 sequence is 15 residues long. The germline V and J ends were trimmed by 4 bases and 4 bases, with 17 bases remaining between them. CDR3 loop: CASSPWGGGATEAFF. The CDR3 coding sequence is TGTGCCAGCAGCCCATGGGGAGGGGGGGCCACTGAAGCTTTCTTT. The variable domain in full, with the rest retrieved from reference TRBV9 and TRBJ1-1, is DSGVTQTPKHLITATGQRVTLRCSPRSGDLSVYWYQQSLDQGLQFLIQYYNGEERAKGNILERFSAQQFPDLHSELNLSSLELGDSALYFCASSPWGGGATEAFFGQGTRLTVV.

The rearrangement uses TRBV2 and TRBJ1-1; 8 nucleotides agree with TRBD1. V shed 9 bases, J shed 11 bases, and the junction held 11 bases outside the gene matches. The CDR3 runs 12 residues. Germline V gene sequence: CDR1 SNHLY, CDR2 FYNNEI. CDR3 DNA: TGTGCCAGGGAGGACAGGGTGGGGTTGGCTTTCTTT. This codes for CAREDRVGLAFF.

The chain combines TRBV11-3 with TRBJ1-1; D gene unclear. There are 13 residues in the CDR3. Germline CDR1 reads SGHNT; CDR2 reads YENEEA. Trimming cost V 0 bases and J 5 bases, with 7 bases left between them. The CDR3 nucleotides are TGTGCCAGCAGCTTAGATGGTCAGACTGAAGCTTTCTTT. Protein: CASSLDGQTEAFF.

This clone turned up a few times. The chain links TRBV10-3 to TRBJ2-7, with TRBD2 matching over 14 bases. The CDR3 totals 16 residues. The germline V gene encodes CDR1 ENHRY and CDR2 SYGVKD. V was pared by 2 bases and J by 4 bases, with 4 bases of the junction left unmatched. CDR3: CAISEAGTSGRYEQYF. The CDR3 nucleotides are TGTGCCATCAGTGAGGCCGGGACTAGCGGGAGATACGAGCAGTACTTC.

This sequence joins TRBV3-1 (or the pseudogene TRBV3-2) and TRBJ2-7; 8 positions agree with TRBD2. This CDR3 spans 14 amino acids. V lost 5 bases, J lost 5 bases, and 8 bases stayed unmatched. Germline CDR1 is LGHDT and CDR2 is YNNKEL (reference sequence). CDR3 in DNA: TGTGCCAGCAGCGACCCTGGCGGGGGGAACGAGCAGTACTTC. Translation gives CASSDPGGGNEQYF.